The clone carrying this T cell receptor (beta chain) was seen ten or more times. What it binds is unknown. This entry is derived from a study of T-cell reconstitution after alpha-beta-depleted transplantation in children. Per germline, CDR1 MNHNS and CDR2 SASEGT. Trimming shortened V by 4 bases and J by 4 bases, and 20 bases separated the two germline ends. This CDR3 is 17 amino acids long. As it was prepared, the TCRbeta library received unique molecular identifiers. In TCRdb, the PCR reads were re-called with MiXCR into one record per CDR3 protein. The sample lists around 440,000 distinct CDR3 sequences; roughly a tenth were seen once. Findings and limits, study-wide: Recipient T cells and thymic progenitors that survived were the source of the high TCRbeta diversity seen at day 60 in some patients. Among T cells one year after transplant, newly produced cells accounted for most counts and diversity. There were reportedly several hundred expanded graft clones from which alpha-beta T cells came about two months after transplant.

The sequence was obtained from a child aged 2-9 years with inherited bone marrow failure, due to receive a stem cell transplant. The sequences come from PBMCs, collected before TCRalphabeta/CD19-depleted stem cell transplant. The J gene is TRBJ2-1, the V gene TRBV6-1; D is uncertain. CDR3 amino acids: CASSAYHLGSSYNEQFF. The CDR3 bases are TGTGCCAGCAGTGCCTACCATCTAGGGTCTTCATACAATGAGCAGTTCTTC.